The rows below give T cell receptor beta chains drawn from one sample of a study of shared clonotypes between healthy human individuals. Data came from immunoSEQ multiplex PCR; TCRdb stores just in-frame clones and leaves some out. Of about 590,000 clones in the sample, nearly 97% were seen once. Specimen: naive CD8+ T cells sorted from blood. These receptors all come from a woman in her twenties or thirties in good health. Each CDR3 is given with its conserved first and last residue.

TRBV28 CASSRGTELYDEQFF
TRBV4-1 CASSFRSGDTEAFF
TRBV10-1 CASSMGDLSTGANVLTF
TRBV19 CASTRTGTEETQYF
TRBV6-1 CASSEDGGWNSPLHF
TRBV27 CASSLEGGLWPQHF
TRBV27 CASSLSGIGFSYEQYF
TRBV28 CASRSRTSGSRYEQFF
TRBV15 CATSRDQNLGQVGAGELFF
TRBV7-9 CASSGGTAYEQYF
TRBV7-8 CASSLAFVAGVEFYEQYF
TRBV9 CASSPENNYNEQFF
TRBV18 CASSSTGSSYNEQFF
TRBV27 CASRRWGTVEQFF
TRBV2 CASSKGDRALTKNIQYF
TRBV10-1 CASTQTKSGEQYF
TRBV28 CASSSILQGTMNTEAFF
TRBV28 CASRLGGPADTQYF
TRBV27 CASSLIGGPGEQYF
TRBV7-8 CASSPDRGIGELFF
TRBV7-9 CASRYPAGTSGRNEQFF
TRBV19 CASSIGGQQNGYTF
TRBV7-9 CASSSTSGSSYEQYF
TRBV11-1 CASSSERRSPYNEQFF
TRBV27 CASSSLSGGTEAFF
TRBV7-9 CASSLDLLGVMETQYF
TRBV5-1 CASSLNGLDQTQYF
TRBV28 CASSSHRTWEKLFF
TRBV27 CASRQDYTDTQYF
TRBV5-6 CASSLSVEQYF
TRBV9 CASSPLSDRMNNYGYTF
TRBV27 CASSLYEGALNEQYF
TRBV27 CASSRPYSTDTQYF
TRBV9 CASSGGLSSLLELFF
TRBV7-9 CASSPTGTPLGNEQFF
TRBV19 CASSIRRTDRTDTQYF
TRBV7-6 CASSFGGLSYEQYF
TRBV5-8 CASSVDSFTDTQYF
TRBV27 CASRPLRDRTEAFF
TRBV2 CASSLSTGPPGGDTQYF
TRBV4-1 CASSQDLGTGELFF
TRBV7-2 CASSPLSYEQYF
TRBV29-1 CSVDLTAEASGSYEQYF
TRBV27 CASSNRVTGANVLTF
TRBV4-1 CASSQDGEQTQYF
TRBV29-1 CSADSGSSTDTQYF
TRBV27 CASSLVQYNEQFF
TRBV9 CASSVASHGTSGRNEQFF
TRBV27 CASSLGAGDLSEQYF
TRBV27 CASSLAGGPYNEQFF
TRBV7-6 CASSSIVASSGRSYNEQFF
TRBV25-1 CASSRIGPYEQYF
TRBV11-2 CASRYGDRYEQYF
TRBV2 CASSDPAGGWPQHF
TRBV27 CASSPGANTGELFF